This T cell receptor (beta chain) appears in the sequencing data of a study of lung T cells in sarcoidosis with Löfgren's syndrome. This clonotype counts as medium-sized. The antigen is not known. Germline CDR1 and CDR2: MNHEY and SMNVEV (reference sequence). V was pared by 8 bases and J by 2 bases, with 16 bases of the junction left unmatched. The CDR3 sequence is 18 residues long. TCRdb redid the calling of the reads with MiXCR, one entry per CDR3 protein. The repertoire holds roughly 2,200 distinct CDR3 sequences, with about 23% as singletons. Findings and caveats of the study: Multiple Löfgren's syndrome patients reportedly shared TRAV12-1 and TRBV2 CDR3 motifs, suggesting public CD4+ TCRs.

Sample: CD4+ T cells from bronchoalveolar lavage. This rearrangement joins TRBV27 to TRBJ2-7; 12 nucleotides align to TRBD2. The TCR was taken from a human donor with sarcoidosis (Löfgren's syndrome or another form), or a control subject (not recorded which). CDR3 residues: CASQGVRLAGEGAYEQYF. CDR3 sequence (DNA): TGTGCCAGCCAGGGAGTCAGACTAGCGGGAGAGGGGGCCTACGAGCAGTACTTC.